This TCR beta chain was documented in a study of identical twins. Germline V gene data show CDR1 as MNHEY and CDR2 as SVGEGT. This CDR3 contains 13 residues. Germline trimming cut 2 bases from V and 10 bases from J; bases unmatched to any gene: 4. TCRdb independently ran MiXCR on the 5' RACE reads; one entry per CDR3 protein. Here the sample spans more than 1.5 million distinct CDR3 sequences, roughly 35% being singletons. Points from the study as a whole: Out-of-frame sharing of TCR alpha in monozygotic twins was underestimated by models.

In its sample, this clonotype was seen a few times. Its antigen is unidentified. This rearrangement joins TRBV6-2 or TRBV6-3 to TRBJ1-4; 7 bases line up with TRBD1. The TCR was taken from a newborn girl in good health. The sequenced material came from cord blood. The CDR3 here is CASSYIAGGKLFF. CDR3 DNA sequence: TGTGCCAGCAGTTACATCGCAGGGGGAAAACTGTTTTTT.